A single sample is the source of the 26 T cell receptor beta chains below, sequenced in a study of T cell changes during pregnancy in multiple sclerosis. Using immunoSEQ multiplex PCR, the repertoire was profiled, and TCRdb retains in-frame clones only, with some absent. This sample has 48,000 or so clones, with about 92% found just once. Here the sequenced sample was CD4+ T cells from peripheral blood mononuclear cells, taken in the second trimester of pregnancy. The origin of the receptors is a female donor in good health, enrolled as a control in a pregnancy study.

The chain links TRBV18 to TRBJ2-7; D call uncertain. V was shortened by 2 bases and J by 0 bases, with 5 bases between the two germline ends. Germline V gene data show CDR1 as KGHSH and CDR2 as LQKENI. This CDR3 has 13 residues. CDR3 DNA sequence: TGTGCCAGCTCACCAACAACCTCCTACGAGCAGTACTTC. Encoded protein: CASSPTTSYEQYF. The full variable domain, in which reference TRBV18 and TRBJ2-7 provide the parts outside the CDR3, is NAGVMQNPRHLVRRRGQEARLRCSPMKGHSHVYWYRQLPEEGLKFMVYLQKENIIDESGMPKERFSAEFPKEGPSILRIQQVVRGDSAAYFCASSPTTSYEQYFGPGTRLTVT.

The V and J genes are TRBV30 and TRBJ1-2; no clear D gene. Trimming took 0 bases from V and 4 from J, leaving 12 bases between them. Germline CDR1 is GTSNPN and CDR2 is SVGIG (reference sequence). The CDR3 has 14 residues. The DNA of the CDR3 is TGTGCCTGGAGTGTACGCAGGTTGGGCTATGGCTACACCTTC. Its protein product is CAWSVRRLGYGYTF.

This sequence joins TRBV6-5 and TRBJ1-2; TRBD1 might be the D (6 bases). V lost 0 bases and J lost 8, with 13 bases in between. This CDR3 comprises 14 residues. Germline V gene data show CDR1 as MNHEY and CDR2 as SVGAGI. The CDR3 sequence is CASSYSYRVVGYTF. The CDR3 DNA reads TGTGCCAGCAGTTACTCTTACAGGGTGGTGGGCTACACCTTC.

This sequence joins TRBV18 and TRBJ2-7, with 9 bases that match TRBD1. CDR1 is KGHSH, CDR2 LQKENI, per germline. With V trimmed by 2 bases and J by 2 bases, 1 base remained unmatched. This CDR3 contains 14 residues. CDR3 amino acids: CASSPRTGAYEQYF. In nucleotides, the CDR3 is TGTGCCAGCTCACCAAGGACAGGGGCCTACGAGCAGTACTTC.

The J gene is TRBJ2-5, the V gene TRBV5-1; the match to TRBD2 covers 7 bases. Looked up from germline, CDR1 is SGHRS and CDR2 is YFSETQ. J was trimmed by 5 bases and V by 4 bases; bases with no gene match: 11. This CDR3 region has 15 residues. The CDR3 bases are TGCGCCAGCAGCCCCTCGGCCCTCGGGGGGGAGACCCAGTACTTC. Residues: CASSPSALGGETQYF. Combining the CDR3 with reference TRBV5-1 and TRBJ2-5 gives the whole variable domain KAGVTQTPRYLIKTRGQQVTLSCSPISGHRSVSWYQQTPGQGLQFLFEYFSETQRNKGNFPGRFSGRQFSNSRSEMNVSTLELGDSALYLCASSPSALGGETQYFGPGTRLLVL.

The CDR3 protein is CASRSGTDRVDEQFF. For the CDR3, the DNA is TGTGCCAGCAGATCCGGGACAGACCGAGTGGATGAGCAGTTCTTC. V is TRBV2 and J is TRBJ2-1; 7 bases match TRBD1. Per germline, CDR1 SNHLY and CDR2 FYNNEI. The CDR3 is 15 amino acids. V was clipped by 6 bases and J by 8 bases; unmatched bases: 13.

The CDR3: CASSLARGIGEQYF. The CDR3 region has the DNA TGTGCCAGCAGCTTAGCGCGGGGAATCGGGGAGCAGTACTTC. V is TRBV7-2 and J is TRBJ2-7; a possible D gene is TRBD2 (6 bases). The CDR3 is 14 amino acids. The germline V gene has CDR1 SGHTA and CDR2 FQGNSA. Trimming took 0 bases from V and 7 from J, leaving 13 bases between them. The full variable domain, its missing parts supplied by reference TRBV7-2 and TRBJ2-7, is GAGVSQSPSNKVTEKGKDVELRCDPISGHTALYWYRQSLGQGLEFLIYFQGNSAPDKSGLPSDRFSAERTGGSVSTLTIQRTQQEDSAVYLCASSLARGIGEQYFGPGTRLTVT.

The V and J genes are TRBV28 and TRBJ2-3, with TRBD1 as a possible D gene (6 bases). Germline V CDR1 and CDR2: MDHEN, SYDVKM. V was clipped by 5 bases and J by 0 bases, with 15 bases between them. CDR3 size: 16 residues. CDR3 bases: TGTGCCAGCAGTCCCCCAGGGGACACGAGCACAGATACGCAGTATTTT. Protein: CASSPPGDTSTDTQYF.

CDR3 residues: CASSLEGLAGGEQYF. The CDR3 bases are TGTGCCAGCAGCTTAGAGGGACTAGCGGGAGGCGAGCAGTACTTC. This chain uses TRBV11-3 with TRBJ2-7, with TRBD2 identical over 15 bases. V gave up 0 bases and J gave up 6 bases; unmatched junction bases: 0. The CDR3 is made up of 15 amino acids. Per the germline V gene, CDR1 is SGHNT and CDR2 is YENEEA.

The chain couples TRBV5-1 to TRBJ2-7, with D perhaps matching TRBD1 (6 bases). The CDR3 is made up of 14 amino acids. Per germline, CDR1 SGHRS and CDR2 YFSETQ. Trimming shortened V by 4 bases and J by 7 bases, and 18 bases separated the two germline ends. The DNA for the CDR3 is TGCGCCAGCAGCCGGATGACAGGTATTGGGGAGCAGTACTTC. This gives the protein CASSRMTGIGEQYF. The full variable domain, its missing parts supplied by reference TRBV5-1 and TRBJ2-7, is KAGVTQTPRYLIKTRGQQVTLSCSPISGHRSVSWYQQTPGQGLQFLFEYFSETQRNKGNFPGRFSGRQFSNSRSEMNVSTLELGDSALYLCASSRMTGIGEQYFGPGTRLTVT.

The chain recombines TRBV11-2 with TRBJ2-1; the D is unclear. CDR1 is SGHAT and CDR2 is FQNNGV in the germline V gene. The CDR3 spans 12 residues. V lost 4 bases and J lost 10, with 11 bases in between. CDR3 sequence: CASSYTDREQFF. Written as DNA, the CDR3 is TGTGCCAGCAGCTACACAGATAGGGAGCAGTTCTTC.

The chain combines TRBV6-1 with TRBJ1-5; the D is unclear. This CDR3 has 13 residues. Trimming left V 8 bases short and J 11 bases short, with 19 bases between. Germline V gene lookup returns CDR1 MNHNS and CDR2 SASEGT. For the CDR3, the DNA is TGTGCCAGCGCCATGGAGAGGAGCGCGACCCAGCATTTT. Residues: CASAMERSATQHF.

This CDR3 is CASAILGLAGETQYF. DNA of the CDR3: TGTGCCAGCGCGATTCTCGGACTAGCGGGAGAGACCCAGTACTTC. This chain connects TRBV27 to TRBJ2-5; 11 nucleotides align to TRBD2. The V gene end was trimmed by 8 bases and the J gene end by 4 bases; junction bases not matched to a gene: 9. CDR3 length: 15 residues. Germline CDR1 and CDR2: MNHEY and SMNVEV (reference sequence).

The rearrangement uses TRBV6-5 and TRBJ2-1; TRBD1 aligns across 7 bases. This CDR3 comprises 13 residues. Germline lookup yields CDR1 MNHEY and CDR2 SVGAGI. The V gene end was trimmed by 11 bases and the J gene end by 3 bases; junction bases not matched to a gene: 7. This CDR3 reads CAATGAGYNEQFF. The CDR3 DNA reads TGTGCCGCCACAGGGGCAGGCTACAATGAGCAGTTCTTC.

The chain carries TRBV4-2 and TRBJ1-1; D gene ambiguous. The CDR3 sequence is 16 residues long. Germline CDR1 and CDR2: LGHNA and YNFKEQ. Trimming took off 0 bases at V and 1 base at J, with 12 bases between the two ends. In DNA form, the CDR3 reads TGTGCCAGCAGCCAAGATATTATTCGGGGGAACACTGAAGCTTTCTTT. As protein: CASSQDIIRGNTEAFF.

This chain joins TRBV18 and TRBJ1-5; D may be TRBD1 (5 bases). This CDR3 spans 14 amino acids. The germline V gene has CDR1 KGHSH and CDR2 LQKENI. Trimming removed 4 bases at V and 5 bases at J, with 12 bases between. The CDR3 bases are TGTGCCAGCTCACGGGAACAGGCATATCAGCCCCAGCATTTT. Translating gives CASSREQAYQPQHF. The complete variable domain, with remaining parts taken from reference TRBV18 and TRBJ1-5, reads NAGVMQNPRHLVRRRGQEARLRCSPMKGHSHVYWYRQLPEEGLKFMVYLQKENIIDESGMPKERFSAEFPKEGPSILRIQQVVRGDSAAYFCASSREQAYQPQHFGDGTRLSIL.

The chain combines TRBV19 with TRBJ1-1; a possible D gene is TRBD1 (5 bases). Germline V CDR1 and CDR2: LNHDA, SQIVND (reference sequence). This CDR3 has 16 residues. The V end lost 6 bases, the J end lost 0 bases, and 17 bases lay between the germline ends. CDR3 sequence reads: CASRNRPYFMNTEAFF. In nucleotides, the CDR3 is TGTGCCAGTAGGAACAGGCCCTATTTTATGAACACTGAAGCTTTCTTT.

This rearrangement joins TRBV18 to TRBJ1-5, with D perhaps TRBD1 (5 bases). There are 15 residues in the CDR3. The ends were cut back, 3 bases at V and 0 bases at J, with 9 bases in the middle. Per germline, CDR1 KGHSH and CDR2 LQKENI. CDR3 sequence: CASSPGQGSNQPQHF. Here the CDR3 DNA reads TGTGCCAGCTCACCCGGGCAGGGTAGCAATCAGCCCCAGCATTTT. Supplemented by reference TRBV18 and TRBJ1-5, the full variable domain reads NAGVMQNPRHLVRRRGQEARLRCSPMKGHSHVYWYRQLPEEGLKFMVYLQKENIIDESGMPKERFSAEFPKEGPSILRIQQVVRGDSAAYFCASSPGQGSNQPQHFGDGTRLSIL.

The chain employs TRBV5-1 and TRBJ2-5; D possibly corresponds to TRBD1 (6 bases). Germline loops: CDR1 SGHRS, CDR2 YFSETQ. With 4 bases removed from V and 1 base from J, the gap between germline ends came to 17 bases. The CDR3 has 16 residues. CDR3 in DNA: TGCGCCAGCAGCCAGTCTCTGACAGGAGGCCAAGAGACCCAGTACTTC. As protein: CASSQSLTGGQETQYF.

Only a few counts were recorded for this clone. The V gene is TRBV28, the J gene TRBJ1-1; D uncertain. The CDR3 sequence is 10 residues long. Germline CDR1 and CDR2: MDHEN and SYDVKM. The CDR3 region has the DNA TGTGCGACGGGGTACACTGAAGCTTTCTTT. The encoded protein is CATGYTEAFF.

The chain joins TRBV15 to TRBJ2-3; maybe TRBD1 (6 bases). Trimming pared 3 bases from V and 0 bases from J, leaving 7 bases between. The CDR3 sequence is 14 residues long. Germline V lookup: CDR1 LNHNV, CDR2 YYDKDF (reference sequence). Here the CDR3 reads CATSRGQSTDTQYF. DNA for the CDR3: TGTGCCACCAGCAGGGGACAAAGCACAGATACGCAGTATTTT. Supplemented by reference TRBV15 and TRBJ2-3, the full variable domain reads DAMVIQNPRYQVTQFGKPVTLSCSQTLNHNVMYWYQQKSSQAPKLLFHYYDKDFNNEADTPDNFQSRRPNTSFCFLDIRSPGLGDTAMYLCATSRGQSTDTQYFGPGTRLTVL.

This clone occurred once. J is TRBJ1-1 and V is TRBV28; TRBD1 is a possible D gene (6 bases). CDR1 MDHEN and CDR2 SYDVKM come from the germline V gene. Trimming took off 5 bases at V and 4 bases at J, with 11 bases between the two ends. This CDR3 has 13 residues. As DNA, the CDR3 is TGTGCCAGCAGTAAACAGGGCCGCACTGAAGCTTTCTTT. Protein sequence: CASSKQGRTEAFF.

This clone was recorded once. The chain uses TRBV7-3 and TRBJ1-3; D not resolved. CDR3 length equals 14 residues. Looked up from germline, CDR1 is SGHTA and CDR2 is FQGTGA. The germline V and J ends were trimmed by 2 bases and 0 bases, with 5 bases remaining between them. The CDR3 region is CASSLGGSGNTIYF. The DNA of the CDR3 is TGTGCCAGCAGCTTAGGCGGCTCTGGAAACACCATATATTTT.

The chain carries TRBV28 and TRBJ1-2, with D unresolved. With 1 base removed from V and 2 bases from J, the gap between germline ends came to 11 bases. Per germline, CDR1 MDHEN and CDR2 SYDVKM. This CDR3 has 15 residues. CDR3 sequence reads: CASSLYGELNYGYTF. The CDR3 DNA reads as TGTGCCAGCAGTTTATATGGGGAGCTAAACTATGGCTACACCTTC.

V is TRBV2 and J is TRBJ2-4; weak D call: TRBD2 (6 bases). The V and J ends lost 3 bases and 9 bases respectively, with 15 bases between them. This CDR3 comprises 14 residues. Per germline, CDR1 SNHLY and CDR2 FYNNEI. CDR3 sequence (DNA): TGTGCCAGCAGTGATTGGGACTCCCCGGGCATTCAGTACTTC. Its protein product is CASSDWDSPGIQYF.

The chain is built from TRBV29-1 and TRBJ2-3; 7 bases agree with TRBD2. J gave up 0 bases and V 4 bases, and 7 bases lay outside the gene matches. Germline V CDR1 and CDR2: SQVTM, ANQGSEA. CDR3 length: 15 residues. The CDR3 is CSVGSREASTDTQYF. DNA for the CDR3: TGCAGCGTTGGGTCCCGGGAGGCAAGCACAGATACGCAGTATTTT.